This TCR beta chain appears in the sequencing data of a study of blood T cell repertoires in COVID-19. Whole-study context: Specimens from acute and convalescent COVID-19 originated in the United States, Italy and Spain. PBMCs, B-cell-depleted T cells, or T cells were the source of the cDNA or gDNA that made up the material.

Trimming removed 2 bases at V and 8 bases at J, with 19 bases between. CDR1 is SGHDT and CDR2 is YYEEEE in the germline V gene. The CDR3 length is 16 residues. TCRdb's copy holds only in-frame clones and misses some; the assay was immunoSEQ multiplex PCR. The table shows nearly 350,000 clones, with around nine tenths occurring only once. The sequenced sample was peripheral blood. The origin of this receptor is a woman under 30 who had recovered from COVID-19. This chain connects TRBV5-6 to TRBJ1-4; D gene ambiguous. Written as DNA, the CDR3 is TGTGCCAGCAGCTTCGTGGGAGCCAAGTCGGGCGAAAAACTGTTTTTT. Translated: CASSFVGAKSGEKLFF.